This T cell receptor (beta chain) was recorded in a study of early T cells in non-severe SARS-CoV-2 infection. Study-level results: The study's VDJdb matching favored anti-spike CD8 responses and missed private and CD4 specificities.

The TCR library protocol attached unique molecular identifiers to the individual cDNA molecules. TCRdb itself ran the 5' RACE reads through MiXCR, one entry per CDR3 protein. The table lists fewer than 55,000 distinct CDR3 sequences, 7% to 10% of them singletons. This clonotype appeared many times. Its target is unknown. Trimming removed 2 bases at V and 0 bases at J, with 11 bases between. Germline V gene sequence: CDR1 SGHTA, CDR2 FQGTGA. This CDR3 has 16 amino acids. The sequencing input was whole blood. This clonotype was obtained from an adult who was a healthcare worker with PCR-confirmed SARS-CoV-2 infection or an uninfected control (not recorded which). J is TRBJ2-1 and V is TRBV7-3; maybe TRBD2 (5 bases). The CDR3 DNA follows: TGTGCCAGCAGCTTACATCGGGGAAGCTCCTACAATGAGCAGTTCTTC. Translating gives CASSLHRGSSYNEQFF.